This TCR beta chain stems from a study of cytomegalovirus exposure and HLA in healthy donors. Donors likely had unrecorded immune exposures despite being nominally healthy when sampled. This CDR3 has 11 amino acids. V was cut by 8 bases and J by 4 bases, with 8 bases left in between. Germline assignment: CDR1 SNHLY and CDR2 FYNNEI. Study observations and caveats: In a later analysis, parvovirus B19, influenza, CMV and Epstein-Barr virus appeared linked to several top co-occurrence clusters. CMV serostatus stood as the only immune exposure information on hand.

To note about this clone: Antigen: not known.

PCR used 60 Vbeta primers and 13 Jbeta primers. The data were produced by immunoSEQ multiplex PCR, yet TCRdb's version contains in-frame clones alone and is incomplete. Here the sample spans about 120,000 clones, 70% to 85% being singletons. The sequence derives from a man between 18 and 29 years old in good health and CMV-seropositive. The chain uses TRBV2 and TRBJ1-2, with D unresolved. Material for sequencing was PBMCs. The CDR3, as DNA: TGTGCCAGCTATAGCTTCTATGGCTACACCTTC. This gives the protein CASYSFYGYTF.